This is a list of T cell receptor beta chains from one sample in a study of T cell changes during pregnancy in multiple sclerosis. Here immunoSEQ multiplex PCR was the method, and the copy in TCRdb shows in-frame clones only, minus some. The sample lists some 51,000 clones; about 94% were seen once. The specimen was CD8+ T cells from peripheral blood mononuclear cells, collected in the first trimester of pregnancy. Receptor source: a female donor with multiple sclerosis, enrolled in a pregnancy study. CDR3s include the opening cysteine and the closing phenylalanine or tryptophan. The order of the fields is V gene, D gene, clone size, J gene, CDR3 DNA, CDR3 protein. A D gene is named only where the DNA matches it firmly. Clone size, where shown, is once, few, many, or a class for clones that have expanded.

v_gene: TRBV28; d_gene: TRBD1; abundance: -; j_gene: TRBJ1-4; CDR3nt: TGTGCCAGCAGGAACCCCGGGACAGTTAATGAAAAACTGTTTTTT; CDR3aa: CASRNPGTVNEKLFF
v_gene: TRBV6-1; d_gene: TRBD2; abundance: -; j_gene: TRBJ2-1; CDR3nt: TGTGCCAGCAGTGACCCTAGCGGGGGAGTGAGGGAGCAGTTCTTC; CDR3aa: CASSDPSGGVREQFF
v_gene: TRBV27; d_gene: -; abundance: once; j_gene: TRBJ1-5; CDR3nt: TGTGCCAGCAGCCCCGTAGGGGGGGCTACCAATCAGCCCCAGCATTTT; CDR3aa: CASSPVGGATNQPQHF
v_gene: TRBV7-2; d_gene: TRBD1; abundance: -; j_gene: TRBJ2-2; CDR3nt: TGTGCCAGCAGACACACGGGACAGGGGTTCACCGGGGAGCTGTTTTTT; CDR3aa: CASRHTGQGFTGELFF
v_gene: TRBV14; d_gene: -; abundance: -; j_gene: TRBJ2-2; CDR3nt: TGTGCCAGCAGCCCCGACATTTCCACCGGGGAGCTGTTTTTT; CDR3aa: CASSPDISTGELFF
v_gene: TRBV19; d_gene: -; abundance: -; j_gene: TRBJ1-1; CDR3nt: TGTGCCAGTAGTATAGGGTCCGGGGGTACTGAAGCTTTCTTT; CDR3aa: CASSIGSGGTEAFF
v_gene: TRBV7-2; d_gene: TRBD1; abundance: -; j_gene: TRBJ1-2; CDR3nt: TGTGCCAGCAGCTTAGCGCCCGCAGGGGGTAAGGATGGCTACACCTTC; CDR3aa: CASSLAPAGGKDGYTF
v_gene: TRBV4-1; d_gene: -; abundance: -; j_gene: TRBJ2-3; CDR3nt: TGCGCCAGCAGCCAAGAAGGAACTAGTCCGAAGTATTTT; CDR3aa: CASSQEGTSPKYF
v_gene: TRBV13; d_gene: TRBD2; abundance: -; j_gene: TRBJ2-7; CDR3nt: TGTGCCAGCAGCTTAGGTCCTAGCGGGGGCCCCTCCTACGAGCAGTACTTC; CDR3aa: CASSLGPSGGPSYEQYF
v_gene: TRBV2; d_gene: -; abundance: -; j_gene: TRBJ1-1; CDR3nt: TGTGCTAATGCGGGACCCACTGAAGCTTTCTTT; CDR3aa: CANAGPTEAFF